Given below is one TCR beta chain in context. As yet, its antigen is unknown. At one boundary the junction diverges from the germline segment, which might be a read error. This sample was included in a study of relationships among human T cell subsets. Study-level findings and limits: The seven subsets showed no significant differences in gene usage or CDR3 length.

Anti-CD25 beads selected CD4+CD25+ regulatory T cells from positively selected CD4+ cells. From mRNA, alpha and beta CDR3 regions were amplified using semiquantitative ARM-PCR. Tagged nested gene-specific primers were used first, then communal superprimers amplified exponentially. In TCRdb, the multiplex PCR reads were re-called with MiXCR into one record per CDR3 protein. Of about 14,000 distinct CDR3 sequences in the sample, approximately 60% are singletons; the top ten hold roughly 2%. This CDR3 contains 13 residues. CDR1 is SSHAT and CDR2 is FNYEAQ in the germline V gene (reference sequence). The receptor was derived from a man between 40 and 49 years old in good health. The chain joins TRBV7-7 to TRBJ2-1; 10 bases are a match to TRBD1. The sample was Tregs sorted from blood. Here the CDR3 reads CASSQDRGNEQFF. As DNA, the CDR3 is TGTGCTAGCAGCCAGGACAGGGGGAATGAGCAGTTCTTC.